This T cell receptor beta chain came from a study of shared clonotypes between healthy human individuals. General observations from the study: Generally, naive subsets (rather than memory subsets) showed larger estimated richness. Among non-shared clonotypes, generation probabilities were lower than among those shared by all four donors. Incomplete sequencing of sorted subsets was indicated by rarefaction despite large depth.

Between the trimmed V and J ends, which lost 0 bases and 1 base, there was a span of 12 bases. Germline-derived CDR1 and CDR2 are MNHNY and SVGAGI (reference sequence). The CDR3 is 16 residues long. Assay used: immunoSEQ multiplex PCR; TCRdb lists only in-frame clones, some missing. The sample includes around 2.5 million clones, more than 85% of them seen just once. Worth noting for this clone: Its antigen is still unknown.

Sequencing was carried out using naive CD4+ T cells from PBMCs. Subset of the sample: CD45RA+ positively selected. The origin of this receptor is a man between 18 and 29 years old in good health. Some clones in this sample may be carry-over from other donors' samples. The rearrangement links TRBV6-6 to TRBJ1-1; a weak D match, TRBD1 (6 bases). CDR3 bases: TGTGCCAGCAGTTACTCGGCGGGGGCCAGGAACACTGAAGCTTTCTTT. This translates into CASSYSAGARNTEAFF.